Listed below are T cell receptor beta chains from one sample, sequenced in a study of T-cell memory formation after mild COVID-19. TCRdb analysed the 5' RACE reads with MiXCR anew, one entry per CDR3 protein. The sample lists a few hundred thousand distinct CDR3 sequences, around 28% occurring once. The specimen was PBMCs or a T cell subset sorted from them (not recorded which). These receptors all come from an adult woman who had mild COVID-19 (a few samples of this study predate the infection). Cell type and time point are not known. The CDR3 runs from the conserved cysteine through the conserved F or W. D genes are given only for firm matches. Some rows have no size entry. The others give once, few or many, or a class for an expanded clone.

CASSSTDVTDTQYF	TGTGCCAGCAGCTCAACGGACGTGACAGATACGCAGTATTTT	TRBJ2-3	NA	few	TRBV5-4
CASSYSSFGDSPYEQYF	TGTGCCAGCAGTTACTCGAGTTTTGGGGACAGTCCCTACGAGCAGTACTTC	TRBJ2-7	TRBD1	few	TRBV6-5
CASSLMPYEQYF	TGTGCCAGCAGCTTGATGCCCTACGAGCAGTACTTC	TRBJ2-7	NA	few	TRBV5-6
CASSSRGGSGELFF	TGTGCCAGCAGTTCCCGAGGGGGTTCCGGGGAGCTGTTTTTT	TRBJ2-2	NA	NA	TRBV12-3/TRBV12-4
CASSLGRDWTNEQFF	TGTGCCAGCAGCTTAGGCCGGGACTGGACCAATGAGCAGTTCTTC	TRBJ2-1	NA	NA	TRBV7-2
CASSTTVGTSNNEQFF	TGTGCCAGCAGCACAACAGTCGGGACTAGCAACAATGAGCAGTTCTTC	TRBJ2-1	TRBD2	many	TRBV7-9
CASRTTANYGYTF	TGTGCCAGCAGAACGACAGCTAACTATGGCTACACCTTC	TRBJ1-2	NA	NA	TRBV28
CASTWTGKNEQFF	TGTGCCAGCACCTGGACAGGGAAGAATGAGCAGTTCTTC	TRBJ2-1	TRBD1	NA	TRBV12-3/TRBV12-4
CASTDRLYGYTF	TGTGCCAGCACGGACAGGCTCTATGGCTACACCTTC	TRBJ1-2	TRBD1	few	TRBV6-2/TRBV6-3
CASSRSRTGTYEQYF	TGTGCCAGCAGCCGAAGCCGGACAGGGACCTACGAGCAGTACTTC	TRBJ2-7	TRBD1	many	TRBV6-2/TRBV6-3
CATSLAAGWTGELFF	TGTGCCACCAGTTTAGCGGCCGGGTGGACCGGGGAGCTGTTTTTT	TRBJ2-2	NA	NA	TRBV24-1
CAISESGSEQFF	TGTGCCATCAGTGAGTCGGGGAGTGAGCAGTTCTTC	TRBJ2-1	NA	few	TRBV10-3
CASSLDRATKYQETQYF	TGTGCCAGCAGCTTAGACAGGGCTACTAAGTACCAAGAGACCCAGTACTTC	TRBJ2-5	NA	few	TRBV7-9